This TCR beta chain was profiled in a study of CD8 T cells in ankylosing spondylitis. The study, taken as a whole, reports: For ankylosing spondylitis blood, a TCR beta motif of 7 or 8 highly homologous variants appeared characteristic. As for the disease-linked clones, they showed a CD8+ phenotype and occurred at relatively low frequencies in peripheral blood.

This clonotype was picked up a small number of times. Its antigen remains unknown. CDR3 length: 12 residues. The J segment lost 6 bases and the V segment lost 7 bases, leaving 8 bases of the junction unmatched. Germline V CDR1 and CDR2: SQVTM, ANQGSEA. Using quantitative 5'-RACE with molecular barcodes, the authors made TCR beta libraries. MiXCR, applied by TCRdb to the 5' RACE reads, yields one record per CDR3 protein. The table includes a few hundred thousand distinct CDR3 sequences, 6.5% to 10% detected once. The receptor was derived from a male donor with ankylosing spondylitis. Sequenced material: blood, either unsorted or a sorted T cell fraction (not recorded which). This chain connects TRBV29-1 to TRBJ2-7, with 8 bases fitting TRBD2. Written as DNA, the CDR3 is TGCAGCGCTGCCTTTAGCGGGGTCGAGCAGTACTTC. It specifies CSAAFSGVEQYF.